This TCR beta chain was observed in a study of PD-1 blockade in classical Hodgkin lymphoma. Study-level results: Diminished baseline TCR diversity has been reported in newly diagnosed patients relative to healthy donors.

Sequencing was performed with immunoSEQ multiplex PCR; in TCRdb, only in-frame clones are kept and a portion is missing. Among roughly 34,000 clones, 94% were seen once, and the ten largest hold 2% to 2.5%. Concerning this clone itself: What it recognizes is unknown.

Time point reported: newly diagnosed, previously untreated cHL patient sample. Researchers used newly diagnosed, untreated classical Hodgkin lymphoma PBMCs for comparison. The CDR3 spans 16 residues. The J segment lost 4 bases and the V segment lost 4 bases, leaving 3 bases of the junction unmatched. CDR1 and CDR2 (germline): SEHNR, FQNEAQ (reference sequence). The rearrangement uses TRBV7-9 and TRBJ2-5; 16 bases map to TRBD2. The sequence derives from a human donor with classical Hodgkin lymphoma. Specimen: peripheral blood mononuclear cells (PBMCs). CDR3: CASSWGTSGRAETQYF. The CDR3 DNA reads TGTGCCAGCAGCTGGGGGACTAGCGGGAGGGCAGAGACCCAGTACTTC.